Below, one T cell receptor beta chain is given with its context. What it binds is not known. The sample is drawn from a study of T cell clusters in autoimmune cytopenias. Whole-study findings and limits: TRB repertoire shifts in secondary cytopenia and chronic lymphocytic leukemia mostly reflected lymphoma, not autoimmunity.

CDR3 length equals 20 residues. Germline V gene data show CDR1 as ENHRY and CDR2 as SYGVKD. Tens of thousands of genome equivalents of blood DNA were amplified for TRB. Multiplex touch-down PCR amplified TRB using TRB-A and TRB-B pools in one tube. Using the multiplex PCR reads, TCRdb records one entry per CDR3 protein without DNA. Its listing shows 2,000 to 2,500 distinct CDR3 sequences. The TCR was taken from a human donor with an autoimmune cytopenia or autoimmune hepatitis (not recorded which). The source material was peripheral blood. This chain connects TRBV10-3 to TRBJ2-6; the D gene TCRdb calls, TRBD2, cannot be checked with no DNA. The CDR3 here is CAISDTDPGLAALGANVLTF.